This TCR beta chain was sequenced in a study of blood T cell repertoires in COVID-19. Produced via immunoSEQ multiplex PCR; TCRdb's table is partial and in-frame only. Of fewer than 300,000 clones listed, more than 80% were seen once; the top ten hold 0.95% to 1.3%. In germline, CDR1 is MDHEN, CDR2 SYDVKM. This CDR3 spans 16 amino acids. V gave up 1 base and J gave up 4 bases, with 13 bases separating them. The receptor was isolated from a woman in her 30s who had recovered from COVID-19. This chain connects TRBV28 to TRBJ2-2, with D perhaps TRBD1 (6 bases). What was sequenced was PBMCs or T cells enriched from blood (not recorded which). The CDR3 spells CASSLSLTGPTGELFF. Written as DNA, the CDR3 is TGTGCCAGCAGTTTATCCCTAACAGGGCCCACCGGGGAGCTGTTTTTT.